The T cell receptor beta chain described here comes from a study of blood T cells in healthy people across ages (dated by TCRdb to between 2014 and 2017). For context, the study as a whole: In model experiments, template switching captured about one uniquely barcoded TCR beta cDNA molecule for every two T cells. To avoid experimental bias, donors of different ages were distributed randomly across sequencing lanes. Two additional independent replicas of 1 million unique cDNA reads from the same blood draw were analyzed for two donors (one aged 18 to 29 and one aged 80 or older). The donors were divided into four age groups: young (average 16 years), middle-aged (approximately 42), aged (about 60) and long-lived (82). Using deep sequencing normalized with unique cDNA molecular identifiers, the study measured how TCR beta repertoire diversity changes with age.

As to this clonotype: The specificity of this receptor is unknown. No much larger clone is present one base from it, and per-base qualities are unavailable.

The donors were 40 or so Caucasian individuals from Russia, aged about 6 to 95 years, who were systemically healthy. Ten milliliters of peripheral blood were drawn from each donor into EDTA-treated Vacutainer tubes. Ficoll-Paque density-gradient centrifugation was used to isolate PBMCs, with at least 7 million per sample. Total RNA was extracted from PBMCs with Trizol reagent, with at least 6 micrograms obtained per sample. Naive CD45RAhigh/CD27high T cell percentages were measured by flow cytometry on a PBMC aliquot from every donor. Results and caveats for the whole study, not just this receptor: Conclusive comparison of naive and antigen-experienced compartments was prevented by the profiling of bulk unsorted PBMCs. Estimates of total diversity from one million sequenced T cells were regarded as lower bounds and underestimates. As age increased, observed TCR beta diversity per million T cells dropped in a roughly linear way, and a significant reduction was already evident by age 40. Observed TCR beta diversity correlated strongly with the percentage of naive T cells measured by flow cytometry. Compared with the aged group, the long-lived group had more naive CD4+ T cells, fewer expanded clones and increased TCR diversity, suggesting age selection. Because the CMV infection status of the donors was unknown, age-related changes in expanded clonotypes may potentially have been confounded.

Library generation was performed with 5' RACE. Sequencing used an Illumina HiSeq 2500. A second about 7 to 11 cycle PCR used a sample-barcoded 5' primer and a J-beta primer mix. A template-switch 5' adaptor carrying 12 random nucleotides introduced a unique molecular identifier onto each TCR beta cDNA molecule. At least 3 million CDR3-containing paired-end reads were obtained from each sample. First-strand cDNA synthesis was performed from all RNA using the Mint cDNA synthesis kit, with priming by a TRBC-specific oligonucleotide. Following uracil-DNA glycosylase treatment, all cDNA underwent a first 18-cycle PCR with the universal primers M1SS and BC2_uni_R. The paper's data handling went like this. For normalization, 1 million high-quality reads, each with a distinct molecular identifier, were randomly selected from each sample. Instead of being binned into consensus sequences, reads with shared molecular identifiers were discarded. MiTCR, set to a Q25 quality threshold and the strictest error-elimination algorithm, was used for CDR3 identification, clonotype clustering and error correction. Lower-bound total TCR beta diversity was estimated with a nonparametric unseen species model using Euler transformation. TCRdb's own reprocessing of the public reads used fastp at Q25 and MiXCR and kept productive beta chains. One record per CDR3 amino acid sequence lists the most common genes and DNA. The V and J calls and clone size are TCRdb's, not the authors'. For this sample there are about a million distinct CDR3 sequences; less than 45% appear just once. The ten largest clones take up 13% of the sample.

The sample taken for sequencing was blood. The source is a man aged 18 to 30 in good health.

The nucleotide sequence is given as TGCAGCGTTGAGGGGACAGGGGGCTCCTACAATGAGCAGTTCTTC. This gives the protein CSVEGTGGSYNEQFF. This chain is built from TRBV29-1 and TRBJ2-1, and TRBD1 matches 11 of the central bases. CDR1 and CDR2 are read off the germline V gene as SQVTM and ANQGSEA. CDR3 length: 15 amino acids, cysteine to phenylalanine. The CDR3 DNA has 45 bases and is translated from base 1. V is cut back by 3 bases and J by 0 bases, with 1 base in the junction unmatched.